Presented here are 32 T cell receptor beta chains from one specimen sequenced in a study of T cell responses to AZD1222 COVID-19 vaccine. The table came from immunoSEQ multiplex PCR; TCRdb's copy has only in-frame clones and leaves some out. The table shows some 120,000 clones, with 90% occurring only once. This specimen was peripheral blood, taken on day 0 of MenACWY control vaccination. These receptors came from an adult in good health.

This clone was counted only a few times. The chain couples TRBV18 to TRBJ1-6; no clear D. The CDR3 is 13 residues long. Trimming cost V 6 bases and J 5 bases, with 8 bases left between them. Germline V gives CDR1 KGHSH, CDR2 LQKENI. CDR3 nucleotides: TGTGCCAGCTCGGACGATAATAATTCACCCCTCCACTTT. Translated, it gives CASSDDNNSPLHF.

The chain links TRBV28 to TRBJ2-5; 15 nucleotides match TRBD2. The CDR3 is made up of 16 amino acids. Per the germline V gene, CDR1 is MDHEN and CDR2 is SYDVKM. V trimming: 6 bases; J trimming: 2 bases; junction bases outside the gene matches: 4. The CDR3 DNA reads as TGTGCCAGCAGCCCCGGACTAGCGGGAGGGCAAGAGACCCAGTACTTC. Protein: CASSPGLAGGQETQYF.

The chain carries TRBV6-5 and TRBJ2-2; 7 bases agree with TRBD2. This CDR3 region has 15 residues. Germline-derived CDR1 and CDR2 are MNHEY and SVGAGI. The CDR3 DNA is TGTGCAAGTGAGGGAGGGACGTCGGACACCGGGGAGCTGTTTTTT. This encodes CASEGGTSDTGELFF.

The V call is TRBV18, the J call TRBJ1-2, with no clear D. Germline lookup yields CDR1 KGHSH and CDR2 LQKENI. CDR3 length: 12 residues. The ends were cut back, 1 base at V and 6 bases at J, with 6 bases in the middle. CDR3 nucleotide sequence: TGTGCCAGCTCACCACAGGGAAATGGCTACACCTTC. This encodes CASSPQGNGYTF.

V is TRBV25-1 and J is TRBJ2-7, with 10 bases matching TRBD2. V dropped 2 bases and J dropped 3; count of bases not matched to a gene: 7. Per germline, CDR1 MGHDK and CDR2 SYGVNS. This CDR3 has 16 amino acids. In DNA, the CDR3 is TGTGCCAGCAGTGAAGCGGGGCTAGCGGGAGTCTACGAGCAGTACTTC. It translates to CASSEAGLAGVYEQYF.

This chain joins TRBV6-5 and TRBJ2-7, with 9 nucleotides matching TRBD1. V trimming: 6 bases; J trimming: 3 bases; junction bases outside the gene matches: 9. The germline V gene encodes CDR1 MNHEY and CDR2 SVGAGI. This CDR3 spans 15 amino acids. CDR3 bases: TGTGCCAGCAGCCTACAGGGGGCGAAGGGCTACGAGCAGTACTTC. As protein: CASSLQGAKGYEQYF.

CDR3 in DNA: TGTGCCAGCAGTGTTCGCGGGGGGACCCAGTACTTC. Translating it yields CASSVRGGTQYF. The J gene is TRBJ2-5, the V gene TRBV2; 7 positions agree with TRBD2. The trim removed 4 bases at V and 7 bases at J, leaving 3 bases unmatched. Germline CDR1 reads SNHLY; CDR2 reads FYNNEI. The CDR3 sequence is 12 residues long.

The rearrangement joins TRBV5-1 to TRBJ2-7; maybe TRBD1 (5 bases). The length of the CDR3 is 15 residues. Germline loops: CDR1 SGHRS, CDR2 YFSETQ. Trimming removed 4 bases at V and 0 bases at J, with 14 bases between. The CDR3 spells CASSIQGLGSYEQYF. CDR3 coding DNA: TGCGCCAGCAGCATCCAGGGCCTCGGCTCCTACGAGCAGTACTTC.

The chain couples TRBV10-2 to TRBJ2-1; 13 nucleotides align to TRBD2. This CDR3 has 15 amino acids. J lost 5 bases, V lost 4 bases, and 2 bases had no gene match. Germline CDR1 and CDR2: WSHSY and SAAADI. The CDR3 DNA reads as TGCGCCAGCAGTGGGGGACTAGCGGGGAACAATGAGCAGTTCTTC. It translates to CASSGGLAGNNEQFF.

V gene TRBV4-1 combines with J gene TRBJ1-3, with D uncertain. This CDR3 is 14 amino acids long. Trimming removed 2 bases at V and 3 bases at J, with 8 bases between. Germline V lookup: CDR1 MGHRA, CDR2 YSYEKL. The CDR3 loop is CASSQWVLGNTIYF. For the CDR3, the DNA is TGCGCCAGCAGCCAATGGGTTCTTGGAAACACCATATATTTT.

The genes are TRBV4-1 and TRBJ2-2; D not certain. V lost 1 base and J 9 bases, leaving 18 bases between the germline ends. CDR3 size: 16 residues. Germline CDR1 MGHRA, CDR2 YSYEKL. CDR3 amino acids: CASSQVGKDPSWELFF. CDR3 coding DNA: TGCGCCAGCAGCCAAGTGGGAAAAGACCCGTCTTGGGAGCTGTTTTTT.

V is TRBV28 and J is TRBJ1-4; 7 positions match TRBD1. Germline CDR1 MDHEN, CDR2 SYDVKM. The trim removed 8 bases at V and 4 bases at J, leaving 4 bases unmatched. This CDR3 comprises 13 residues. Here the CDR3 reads CASGTGDNEKLFF. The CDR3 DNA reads TGTGCCAGCGGCACAGGGGATAATGAAAAACTGTTTTTT.

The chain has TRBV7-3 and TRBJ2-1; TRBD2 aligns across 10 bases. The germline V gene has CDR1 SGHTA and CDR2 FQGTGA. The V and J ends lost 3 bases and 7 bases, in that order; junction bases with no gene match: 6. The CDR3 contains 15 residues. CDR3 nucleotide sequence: TGTGCCAGCAGCTTCCAGCGGGAGGGCCCGAATGAGCAGTTCTTC. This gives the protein CASSFQREGPNEQFF.

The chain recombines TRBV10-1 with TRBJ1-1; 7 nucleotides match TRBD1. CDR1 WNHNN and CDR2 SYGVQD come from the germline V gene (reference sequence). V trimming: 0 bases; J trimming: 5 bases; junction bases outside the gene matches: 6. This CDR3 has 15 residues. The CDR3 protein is CASSESTGSRTEAFF. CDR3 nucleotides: TGCGCCAGCAGTGAGTCGACAGGGTCTCGGACTGAAGCTTTCTTT.

The CDR3: CASSRGGREGTGELFF. In nucleotides, the CDR3 is TGTGCCAGCAGCCGGGGAGGCAGGGAGGGTACCGGGGAGCTGTTTTTT. V is TRBV3-1 (or the pseudogene TRBV3-2) and J is TRBJ2-2; 7 bases align to TRBD2. Germline CDR1 and CDR2: LGHDT and YNNKEL (reference sequence). After removal of 4 bases from V and 5 bases from J, the junction contained 10 bases not matched to a gene. This CDR3 has 16 residues.

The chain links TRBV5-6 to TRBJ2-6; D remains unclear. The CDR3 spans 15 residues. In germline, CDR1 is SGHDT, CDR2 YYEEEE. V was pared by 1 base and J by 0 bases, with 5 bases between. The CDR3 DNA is TGTGCCAGCAGCTTGTACGGCTCTGGGGCCAACGTCCTGACTTTC. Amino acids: CASSLYGSGANVLTF.

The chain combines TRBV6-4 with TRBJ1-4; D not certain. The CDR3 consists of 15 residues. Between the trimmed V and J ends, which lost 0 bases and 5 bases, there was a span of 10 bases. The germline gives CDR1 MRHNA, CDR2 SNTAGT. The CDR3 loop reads CASSDSGSPNEKLFF. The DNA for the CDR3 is TGTGCCAGCAGTGACTCGGGAAGTCCGAATGAAAAACTGTTTTTT.

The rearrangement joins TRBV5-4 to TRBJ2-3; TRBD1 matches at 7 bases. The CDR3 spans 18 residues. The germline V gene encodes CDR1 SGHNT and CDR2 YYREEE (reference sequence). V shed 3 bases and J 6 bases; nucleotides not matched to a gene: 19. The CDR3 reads CASSSGQKRSPVIDTQYF. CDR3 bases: TGTGCCAGCAGCTCGGGACAGAAAAGGTCTCCTGTCATCGATACGCAGTATTTT.

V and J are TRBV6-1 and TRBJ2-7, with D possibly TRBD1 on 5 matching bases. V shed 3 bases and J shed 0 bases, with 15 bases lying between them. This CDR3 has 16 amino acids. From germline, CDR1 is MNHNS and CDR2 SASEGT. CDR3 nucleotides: TGTGCCAGCAGTGATCCCCCGGGCAGGGACTCCTACGAGCAGTACGTC. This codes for CASSDPPGRDSYEQYV.

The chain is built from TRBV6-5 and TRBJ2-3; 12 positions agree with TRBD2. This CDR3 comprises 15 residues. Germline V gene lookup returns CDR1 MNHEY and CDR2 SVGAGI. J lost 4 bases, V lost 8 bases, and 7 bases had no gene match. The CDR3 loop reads CASALTSGSPDTQYF. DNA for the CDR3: TGTGCCAGCGCCCTGACTAGCGGGAGCCCAGATACGCAGTATTTT.

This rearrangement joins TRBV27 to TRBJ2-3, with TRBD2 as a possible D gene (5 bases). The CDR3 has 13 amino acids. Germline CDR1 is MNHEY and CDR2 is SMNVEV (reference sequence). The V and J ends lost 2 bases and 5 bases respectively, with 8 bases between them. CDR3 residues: CASSLRAGDTQYF. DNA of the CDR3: TGTGCCAGCAGTTTACGGGCGGGAGATACGCAGTATTTT.

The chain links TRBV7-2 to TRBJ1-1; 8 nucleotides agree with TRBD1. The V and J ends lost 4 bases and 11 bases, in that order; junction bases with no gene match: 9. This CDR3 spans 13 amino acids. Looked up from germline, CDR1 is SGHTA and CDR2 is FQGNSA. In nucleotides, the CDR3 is TGTGCCAGCAGCTCGCGACAGGGGAGTGGGGCTTTCTTT. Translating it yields CASSSRQGSGAFF.

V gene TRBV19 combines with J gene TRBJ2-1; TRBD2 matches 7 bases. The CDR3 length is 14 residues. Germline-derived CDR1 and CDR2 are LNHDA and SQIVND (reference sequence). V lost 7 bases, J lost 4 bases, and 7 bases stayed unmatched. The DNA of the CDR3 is TGTGCCAGTACCGGGACTATCAATTACAATGAGCAGTTCTTC. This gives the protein CASTGTINYNEQFF.

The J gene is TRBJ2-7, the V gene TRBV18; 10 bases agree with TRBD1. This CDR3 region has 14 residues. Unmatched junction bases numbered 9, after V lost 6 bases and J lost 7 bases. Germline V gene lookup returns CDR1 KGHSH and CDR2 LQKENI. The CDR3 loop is CASSPRQGAFEQYV. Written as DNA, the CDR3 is TGTGCCAGCTCTCCGAGACAGGGGGCGTTTGAGCAGTACGTC.

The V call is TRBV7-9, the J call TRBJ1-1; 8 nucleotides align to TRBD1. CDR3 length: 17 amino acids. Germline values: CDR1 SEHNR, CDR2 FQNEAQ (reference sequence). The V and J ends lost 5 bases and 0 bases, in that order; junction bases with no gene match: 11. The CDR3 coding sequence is TGTGCCAGCAGCCGCGGGACAGGACTACTTATGAACACTGAAGCTTTCTTT. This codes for CASSRGTGLLMNTEAFF.

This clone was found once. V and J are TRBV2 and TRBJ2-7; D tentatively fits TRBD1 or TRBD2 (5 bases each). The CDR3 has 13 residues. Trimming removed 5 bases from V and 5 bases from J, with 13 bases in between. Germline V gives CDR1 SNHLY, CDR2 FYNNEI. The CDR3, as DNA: TGTGCCAGCAGTCGGGACCTCCGGGACGAGCAGTACTTC. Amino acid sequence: CASSRDLRDEQYF.

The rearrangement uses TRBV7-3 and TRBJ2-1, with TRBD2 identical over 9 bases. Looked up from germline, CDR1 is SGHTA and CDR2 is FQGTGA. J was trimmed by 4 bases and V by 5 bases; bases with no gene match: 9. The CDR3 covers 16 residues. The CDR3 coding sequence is TGTGCCAGCAGCCAGCGGCTAGCGGGACTTTACAATGAGCAGTTCTTC. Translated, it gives CASSQRLAGLYNEQFF.

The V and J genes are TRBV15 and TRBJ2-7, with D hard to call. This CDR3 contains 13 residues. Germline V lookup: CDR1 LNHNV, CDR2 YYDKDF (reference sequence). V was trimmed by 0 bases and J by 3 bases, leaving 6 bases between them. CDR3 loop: CATSRDRNYEQYF. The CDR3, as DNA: TGTGCCACCAGCAGAGATCGGAACTACGAGCAGTACTTC.

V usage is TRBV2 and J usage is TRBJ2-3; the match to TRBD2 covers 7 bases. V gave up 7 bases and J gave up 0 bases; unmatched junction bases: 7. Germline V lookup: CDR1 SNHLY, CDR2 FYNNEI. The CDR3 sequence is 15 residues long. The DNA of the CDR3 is TGTGCCAGCATTGGTAGCGGGCCGAGCACAGATACGCAGTATTTT. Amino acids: CASIGSGPSTDTQYF.

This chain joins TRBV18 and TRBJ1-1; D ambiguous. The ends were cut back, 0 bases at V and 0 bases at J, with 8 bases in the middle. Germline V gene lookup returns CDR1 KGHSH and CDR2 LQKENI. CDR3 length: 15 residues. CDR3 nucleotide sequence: TGTGCCAGCTCACCACCTACGACTTTGAACACTGAAGCTTTCTTT. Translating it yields CASSPPTTLNTEAFF.

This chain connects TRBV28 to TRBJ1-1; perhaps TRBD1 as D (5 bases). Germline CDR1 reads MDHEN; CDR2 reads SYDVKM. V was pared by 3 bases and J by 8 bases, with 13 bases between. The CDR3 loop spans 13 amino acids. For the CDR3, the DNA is TGTGCCAGCAGTTTGGGGGAGTCCTTAGAAGCTTTCTTT. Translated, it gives CASSLGESLEAFF. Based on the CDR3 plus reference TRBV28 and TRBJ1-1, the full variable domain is DVKVTQSSRYLVKRTGEKVFLECVQDMDHENMFWYRQDPGLGLRLIYFSYDVKMKEKGDIPEGYSVSREKKERFSLILESASTNQTSMYLCASSLGESLEAFFGQGTRLTVV.

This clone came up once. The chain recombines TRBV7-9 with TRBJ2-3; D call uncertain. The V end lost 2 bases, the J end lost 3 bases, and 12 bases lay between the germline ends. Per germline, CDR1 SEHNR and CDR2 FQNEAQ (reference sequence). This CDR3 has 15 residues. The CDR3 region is CASSLYKGGTDTQYF. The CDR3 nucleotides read TGTGCCAGCAGCTTATACAAGGGTGGGACAGATACGCAGTATTTT. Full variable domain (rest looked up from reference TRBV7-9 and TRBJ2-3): DTGVSQNPRHKITKRGQNVTFRCDPISEHNRLYWYRQTLGQGPEFLTYFQNEAQLEKSRLLSDRFSAERPKGSFSTLEIQRTEQGDSAMYLCASSLYKGGTDTQYFGPGTRLTVL.